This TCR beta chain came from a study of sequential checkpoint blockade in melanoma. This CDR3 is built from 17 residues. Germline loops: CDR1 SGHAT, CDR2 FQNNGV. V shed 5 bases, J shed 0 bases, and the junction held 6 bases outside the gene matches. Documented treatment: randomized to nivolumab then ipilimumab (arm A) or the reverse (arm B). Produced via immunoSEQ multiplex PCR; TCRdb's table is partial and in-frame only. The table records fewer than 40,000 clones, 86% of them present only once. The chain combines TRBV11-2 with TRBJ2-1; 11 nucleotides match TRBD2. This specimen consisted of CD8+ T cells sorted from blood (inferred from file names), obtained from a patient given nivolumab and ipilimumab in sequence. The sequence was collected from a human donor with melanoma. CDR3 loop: CASSPRLAGFSYNEQFF. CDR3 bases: TGTGCCAGCAGCCCACGACTAGCGGGATTCTCCTACAATGAGCAGTTCTTC.